The entry below gives a single T cell receptor (beta chain) sequence along with its context. Its antigen is not known. Looked up from germline, CDR1 is SNHLY and CDR2 is FYNNEI. V lost 8 bases and J 4 bases, leaving 14 bases between the germline ends. This CDR3 spans 13 amino acids. Genomic DNA served as template for TCR beta VDJ and CDR3 profiling. TCRdb reanalysed the reads using MiXCR and keeps one entry per CDR3 protein. Of about 150,000 distinct CDR3 sequences listed, around half are singletons. This entry belongs to a study of CD8+CD57+ T cells in acquired aplastic anemia. Study-wide background: Roughly 3.2 ug was the average amount of DNA from sorted CD4+ and CD8+ cells. Study outcomes and limitations: Common to patients and controls were twenty-nine CD8+ CDR3 sequences.

Before being chosen for sequencing, patients had shown CD8+CD57+ cell expansion by flow cytometry. Among the patients, all had severe acquired aplastic anemia. There was no therapy given to any patient before the blood sampling took place. The sequencing input was sorted CD4+, CD8+, or CD8+CD57+ T cells (not recorded which) from PBMCs. The receptor comes from a human donor with aplastic anemia. The chain couples TRBV2 to TRBJ2-5, with D possibly matching TRBD2 (5 bases). In DNA form, the CDR3 reads TGTGCCAGCGTTCGGGGTTTGTCAGAGACCCAGTACTTC. Translation gives CASVRGLSETQYF.